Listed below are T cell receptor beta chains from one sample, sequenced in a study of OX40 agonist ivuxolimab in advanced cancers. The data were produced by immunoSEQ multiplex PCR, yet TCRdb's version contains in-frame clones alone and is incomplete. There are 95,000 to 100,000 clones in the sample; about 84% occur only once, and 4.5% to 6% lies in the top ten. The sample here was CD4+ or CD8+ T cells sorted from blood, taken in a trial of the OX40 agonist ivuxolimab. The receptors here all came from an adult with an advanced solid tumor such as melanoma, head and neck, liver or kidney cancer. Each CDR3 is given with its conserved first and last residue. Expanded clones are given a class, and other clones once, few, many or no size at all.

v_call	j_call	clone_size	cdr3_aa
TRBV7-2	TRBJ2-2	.	CASSLKGPTGELFF
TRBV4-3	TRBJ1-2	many	CASSQDPTDYGYTF
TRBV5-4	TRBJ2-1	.	CASSWDFFPSNEQFF
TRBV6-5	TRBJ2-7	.	CASSPGTGSSYEQYF
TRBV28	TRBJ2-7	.	CASSPYPLQGGSIEQYF
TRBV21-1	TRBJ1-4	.	CASSKAGDRDNEKLFF
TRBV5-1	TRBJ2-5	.	CASSLGRGQILQETQYF
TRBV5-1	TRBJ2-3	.	CASSLEAAGANTDTQYF
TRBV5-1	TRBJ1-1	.	CASSLGTGVTEAFF
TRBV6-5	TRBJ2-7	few	CASRGTGGVNEQYF
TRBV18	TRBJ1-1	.	CASSTRGGAETEAFF
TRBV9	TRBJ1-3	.	CASSVDDTDSGNTIYF
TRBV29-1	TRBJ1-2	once	CSVEETGIYGYTF
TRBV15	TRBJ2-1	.	CATSRDRQSSYNEQFF
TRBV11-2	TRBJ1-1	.	CASSSDRAYTEAFF
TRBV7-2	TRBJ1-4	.	CASSLGRGNEKLFF
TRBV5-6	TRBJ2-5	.	CASSLGTGVETQYF
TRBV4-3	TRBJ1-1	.	CASSLESWGLSFTEAFF
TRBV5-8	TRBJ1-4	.	CASSLWGTNEKLFF
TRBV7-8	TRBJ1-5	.	CASSLQDRAINQPQHF
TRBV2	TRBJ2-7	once	CASRALDGYEQYF
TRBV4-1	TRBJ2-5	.	CASSQVQGQETQYF
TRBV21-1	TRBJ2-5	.	CAAGTFGQGETQYF
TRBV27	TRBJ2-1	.	CASSLGTEALNEQFF
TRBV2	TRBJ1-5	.	CASKIQGASNQPQHF
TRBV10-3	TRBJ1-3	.	CAISTDGSSGNTIYF
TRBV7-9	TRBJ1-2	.	CASSLNRGTDYGYTF
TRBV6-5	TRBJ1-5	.	CASSPQSYSNQPQHF
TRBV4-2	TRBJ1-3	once	CASSQVIGAGSGNTIYF
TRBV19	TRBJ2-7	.	CASFRFGTSGTYEQYF
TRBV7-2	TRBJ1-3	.	CASRAFSRDRGTIYF
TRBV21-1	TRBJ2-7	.	CASTKETVHHEQYF
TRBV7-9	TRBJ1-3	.	CASSSRQALGNTIYF
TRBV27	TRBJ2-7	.	CASSTTGSYEQYF
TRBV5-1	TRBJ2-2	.	CASSLRNTGELFF
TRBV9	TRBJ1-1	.	CASSVSWDRGLNTEAFF
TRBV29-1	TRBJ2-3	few	CSVRGTGFTDTQYF
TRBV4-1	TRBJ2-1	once	CASSQDRGTGGDEQFF
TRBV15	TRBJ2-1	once	CATSRDLSLAGNNEQFF
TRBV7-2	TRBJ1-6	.	CASSLIGGRSYNSPLHF
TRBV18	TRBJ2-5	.	CASSPPLGLAGQETQYF
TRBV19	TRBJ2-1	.	CASSPDRGQGNEQFF
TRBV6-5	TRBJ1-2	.	CASSYGGSGDTF
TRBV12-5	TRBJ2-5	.	CASGSILGRGAGQETQYF
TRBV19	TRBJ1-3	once	CASSMRDNRVQGNTIYF
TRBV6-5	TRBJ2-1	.	CASSLTSPEVNEQFF
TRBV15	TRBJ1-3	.	CATSRGTRGQGNTIYF
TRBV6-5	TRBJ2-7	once	CASSYEGWGYEQYF
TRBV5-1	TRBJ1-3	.	CASSPRTGESSGNTIYF
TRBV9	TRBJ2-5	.	CASSLWDYQETQYF
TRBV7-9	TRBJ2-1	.	CASSLGLDRRNEQFF